Sequencing of this TCR beta chain was carried out in a study of cytomegalovirus exposure and HLA in healthy donors. As regards this clone: Its antigen is unknown.

From germline, CDR1 is LNHDA and CDR2 SQIVND (reference sequence). With V trimmed by 3 bases and J by 3 bases, 5 bases remained unmatched. This CDR3 has 15 amino acids. Study outcomes and limitations: In a later analysis, specific HLA alleles were associated with approximately 16,000 TCR beta sequences at a 0.05 false discovery rate.

The study ran its PCR with 60 Vbeta and 13 Jbeta primers. Method: immunoSEQ multiplex PCR; TCRdb's copy keeps in-frame clones and lacks some. This table has 130,000 or so clones, around 79% appearing once. This chain joins TRBV19 and TRBJ2-3; 8 nucleotides match TRBD1. The source is a woman between 40 and 55 years old in good health and CMV-seropositive. The source material was PBMCs. The DNA of the CDR3 is TGTGCCAGTAGTATCGCAGGGGGCGCAACAGATACGCAGTATTTT. Protein product: CASSIAGGATDTQYF.